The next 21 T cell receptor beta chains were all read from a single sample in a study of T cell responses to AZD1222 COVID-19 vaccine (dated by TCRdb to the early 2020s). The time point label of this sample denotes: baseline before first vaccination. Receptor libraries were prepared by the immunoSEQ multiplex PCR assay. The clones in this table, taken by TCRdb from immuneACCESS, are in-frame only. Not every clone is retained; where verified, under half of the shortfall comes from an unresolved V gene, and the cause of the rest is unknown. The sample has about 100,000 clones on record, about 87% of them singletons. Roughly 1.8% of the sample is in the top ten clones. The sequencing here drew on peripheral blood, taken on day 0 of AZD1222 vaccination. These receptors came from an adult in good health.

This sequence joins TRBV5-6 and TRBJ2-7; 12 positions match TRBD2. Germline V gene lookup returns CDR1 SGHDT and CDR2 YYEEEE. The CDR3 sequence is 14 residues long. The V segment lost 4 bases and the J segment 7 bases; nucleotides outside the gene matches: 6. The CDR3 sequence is CASSPRLAGDEQYF. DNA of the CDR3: TGTGCCAGCAGCCCGAGACTAGCGGGAGATGAGCAGTACTTC. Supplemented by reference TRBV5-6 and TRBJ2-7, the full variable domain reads DAGVTQSPTHLIKTRGQQVTLRCSPKSGHDTVSWYQQALGQGPQFIFQYYEEEERQRGNFPDRFSGHQFPNYSSELNVNALLLGDSALYLCASSPRLAGDEQYFGPGTRLTVT.

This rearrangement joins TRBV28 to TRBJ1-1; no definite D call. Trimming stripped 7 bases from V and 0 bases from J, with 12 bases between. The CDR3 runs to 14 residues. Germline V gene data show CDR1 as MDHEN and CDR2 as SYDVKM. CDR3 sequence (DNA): TGTGCCAGCATTGCAGACTCTATGAACACTGAAGCTTTCTTT. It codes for CASIADSMNTEAFF.

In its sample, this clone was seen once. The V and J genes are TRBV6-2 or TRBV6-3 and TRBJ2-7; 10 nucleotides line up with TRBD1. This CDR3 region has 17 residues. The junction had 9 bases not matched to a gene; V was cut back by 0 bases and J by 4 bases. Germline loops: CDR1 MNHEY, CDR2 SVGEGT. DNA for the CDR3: TGTGCCAGCAGTTACTCGAGGGTTGACAGGGGGCGATACGAGCAGTACTTC. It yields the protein CASSYSRVDRGRYEQYF.

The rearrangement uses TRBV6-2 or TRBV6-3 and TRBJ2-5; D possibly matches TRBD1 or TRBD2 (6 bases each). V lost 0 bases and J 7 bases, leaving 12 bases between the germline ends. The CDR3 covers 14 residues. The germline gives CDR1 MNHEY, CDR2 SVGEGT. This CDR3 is CASSYSSRGATQYF. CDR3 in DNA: TGTGCCAGCAGTTACTCTTCTAGGGGGGCGACCCAGTACTTC.

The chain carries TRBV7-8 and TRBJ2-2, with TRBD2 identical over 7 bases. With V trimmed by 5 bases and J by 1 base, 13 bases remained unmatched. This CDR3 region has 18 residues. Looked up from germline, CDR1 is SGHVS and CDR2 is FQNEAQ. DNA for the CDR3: TGTGCCAGCAGCAAACGATTGCTAGCGGTTATGAACACCGGGGAGCTGTTTTTT. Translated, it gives CASSKRLLAVMNTGELFF.

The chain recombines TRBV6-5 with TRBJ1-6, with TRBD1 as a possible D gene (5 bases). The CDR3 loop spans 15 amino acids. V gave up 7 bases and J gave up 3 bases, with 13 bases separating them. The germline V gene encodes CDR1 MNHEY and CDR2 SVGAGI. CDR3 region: CASIQTEGYNSPLHF. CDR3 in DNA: TGTGCCAGCATCCAGACAGAAGGCTATAATTCACCCCTCCACTTT.

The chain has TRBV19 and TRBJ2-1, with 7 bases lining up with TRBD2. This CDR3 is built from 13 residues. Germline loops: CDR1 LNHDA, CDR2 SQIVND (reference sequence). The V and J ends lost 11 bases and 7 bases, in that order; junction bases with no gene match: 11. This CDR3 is CASTGWGGNEQFF. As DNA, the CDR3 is TGTGCCTCTACGGGGTGGGGAGGGAATGAGCAGTTCTTC.

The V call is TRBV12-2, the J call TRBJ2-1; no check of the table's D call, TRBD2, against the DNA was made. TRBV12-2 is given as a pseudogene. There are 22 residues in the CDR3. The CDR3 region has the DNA TGTGCAAGTCGCTTAGGAACTGGGGAGCGGGAGGGCCAGTTAGAATCCTACAATGAGCAGTTCTTC. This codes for CASRLGTGEREGQLESYNEQFF.

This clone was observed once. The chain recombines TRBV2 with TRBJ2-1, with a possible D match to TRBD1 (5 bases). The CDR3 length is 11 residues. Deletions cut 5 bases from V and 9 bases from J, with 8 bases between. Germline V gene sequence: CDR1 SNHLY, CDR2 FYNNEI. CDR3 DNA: TGTGCCAGCAGTTTGACAGTTGAGCAGTTCTTC. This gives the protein CASSLTVEQFF.

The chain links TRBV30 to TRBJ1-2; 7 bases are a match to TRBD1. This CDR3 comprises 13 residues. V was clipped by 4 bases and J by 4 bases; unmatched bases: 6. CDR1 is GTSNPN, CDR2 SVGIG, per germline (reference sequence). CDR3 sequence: CAWKTGSPYGYTF. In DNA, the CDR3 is TGTGCCTGGAAGACAGGGTCCCCCTATGGCTACACCTTC.

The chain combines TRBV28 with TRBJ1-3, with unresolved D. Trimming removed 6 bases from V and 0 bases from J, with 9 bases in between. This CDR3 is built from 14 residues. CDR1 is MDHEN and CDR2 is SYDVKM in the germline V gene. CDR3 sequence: CASSRAYSGNTIYF. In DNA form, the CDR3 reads TGTGCCAGCAGCCGGGCGTACTCTGGAAACACCATATATTTT.

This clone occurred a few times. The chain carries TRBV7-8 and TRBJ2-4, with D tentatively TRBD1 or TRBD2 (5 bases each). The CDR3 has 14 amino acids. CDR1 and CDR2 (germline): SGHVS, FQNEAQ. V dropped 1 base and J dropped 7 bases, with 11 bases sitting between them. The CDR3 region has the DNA TGTGCCAGCAGCTTAGGGGGGAAATGGAACATTCAGTACTTC. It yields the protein CASSLGGKWNIQYF.

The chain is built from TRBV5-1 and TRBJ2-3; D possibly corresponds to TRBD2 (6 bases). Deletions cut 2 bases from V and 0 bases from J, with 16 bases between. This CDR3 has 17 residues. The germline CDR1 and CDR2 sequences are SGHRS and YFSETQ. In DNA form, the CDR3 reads TGCGCCAGCAGCTTAGTCTCTAGCGATCATAGCACAGATACGCAGTATTTT. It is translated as CASSLVSSDHSTDTQYF.

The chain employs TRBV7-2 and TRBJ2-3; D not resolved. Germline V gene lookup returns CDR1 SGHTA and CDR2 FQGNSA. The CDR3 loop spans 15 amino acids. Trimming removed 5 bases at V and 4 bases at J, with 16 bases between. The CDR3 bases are TGTGCCAGCAGCCCATCTTCGAGCGTGGCAGATACGCAGTATTTT. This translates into CASSPSSSVADTQYF.

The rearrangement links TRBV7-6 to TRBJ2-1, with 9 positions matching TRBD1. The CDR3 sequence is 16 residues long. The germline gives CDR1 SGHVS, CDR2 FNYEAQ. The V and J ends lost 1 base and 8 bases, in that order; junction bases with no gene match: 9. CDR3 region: CASSLVPGQGQDEQFF. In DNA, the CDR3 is TGTGCCAGCAGCTTAGTACCGGGACAGGGTCAGGATGAGCAGTTCTTC.

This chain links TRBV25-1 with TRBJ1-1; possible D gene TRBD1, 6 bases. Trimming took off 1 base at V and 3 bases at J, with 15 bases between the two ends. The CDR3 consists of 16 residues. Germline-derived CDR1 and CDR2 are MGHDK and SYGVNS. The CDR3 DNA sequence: TGTGCCAGCAGTGAATGGGGGCTTAATGGGGACACTGAAGCTTTCTTT. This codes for CASSEWGLNGDTEAFF.

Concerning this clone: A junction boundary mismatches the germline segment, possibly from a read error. CDR3 sequence (DNA): TGTGCCGCCAGCCTGCTATCAGGGCATCCAGCTTTCTTT. Translating gives CAASLLSGHPAFF. The V and J genes are TRBV15 and TRBJ1-1; possible D gene TRBD1, 5 bases. The CDR3 covers 13 residues. Germline V gives CDR1 LNHNV, CDR2 YYDKDF (reference sequence).

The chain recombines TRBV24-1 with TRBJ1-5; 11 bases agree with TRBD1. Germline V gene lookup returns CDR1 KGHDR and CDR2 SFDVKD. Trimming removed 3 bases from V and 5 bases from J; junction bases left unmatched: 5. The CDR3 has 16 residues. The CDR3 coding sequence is TGTGCCACCAGTGATGCCGGGACAGGGGGGTATCAGCCCCAGCATTTT. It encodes CATSDAGTGGYQPQHF.

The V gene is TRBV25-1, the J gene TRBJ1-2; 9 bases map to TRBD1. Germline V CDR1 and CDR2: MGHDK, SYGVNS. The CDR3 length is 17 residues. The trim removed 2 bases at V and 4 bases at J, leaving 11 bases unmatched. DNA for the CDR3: TGTGCCAGCAGTGAAGGGTGGAGGACAGGGGCCGGCTATGGCTACACCTTC. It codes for CASSEGWRTGAGYGYTF.

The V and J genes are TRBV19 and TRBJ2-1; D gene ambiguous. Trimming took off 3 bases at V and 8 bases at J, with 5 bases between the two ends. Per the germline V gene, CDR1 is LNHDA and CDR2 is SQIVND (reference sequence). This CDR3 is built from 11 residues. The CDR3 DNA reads TGTGCCAGTAGTATGACCCATGAGCAGTTCTTC. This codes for CASSMTHEQFF.

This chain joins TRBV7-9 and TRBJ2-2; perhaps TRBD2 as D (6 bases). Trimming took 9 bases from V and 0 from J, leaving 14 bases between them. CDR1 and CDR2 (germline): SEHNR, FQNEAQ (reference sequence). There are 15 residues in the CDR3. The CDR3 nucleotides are TGTGCCAGTCCCCGGGAGACCTCGAACACCGGGGAGCTGTTTTTT. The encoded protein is CASPRETSNTGELFF.